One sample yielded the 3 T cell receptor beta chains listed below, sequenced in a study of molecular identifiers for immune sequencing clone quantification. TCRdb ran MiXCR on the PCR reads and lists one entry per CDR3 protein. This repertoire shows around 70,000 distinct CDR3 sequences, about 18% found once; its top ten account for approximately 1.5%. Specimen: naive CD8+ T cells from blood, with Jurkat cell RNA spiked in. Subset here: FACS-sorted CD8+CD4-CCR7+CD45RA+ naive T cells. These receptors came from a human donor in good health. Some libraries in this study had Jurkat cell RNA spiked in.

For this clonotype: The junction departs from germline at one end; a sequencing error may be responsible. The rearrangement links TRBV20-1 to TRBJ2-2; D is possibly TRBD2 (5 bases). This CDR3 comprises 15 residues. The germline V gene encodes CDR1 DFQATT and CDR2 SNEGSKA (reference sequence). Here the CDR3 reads CSTRVRPSDPGELFF. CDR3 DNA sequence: TGCAGTACTAGAGTTCGGCCAAGTGACCCCGGGGAGCTGTTTTTT.

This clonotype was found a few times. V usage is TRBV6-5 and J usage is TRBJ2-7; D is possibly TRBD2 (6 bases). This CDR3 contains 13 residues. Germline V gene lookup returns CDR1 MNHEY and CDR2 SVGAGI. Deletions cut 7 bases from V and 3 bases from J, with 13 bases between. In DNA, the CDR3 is TGTGCCAGCACGCGGGACCCTATCTACGAGCAGTACTTC. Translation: CASTRDPIYEQYF.

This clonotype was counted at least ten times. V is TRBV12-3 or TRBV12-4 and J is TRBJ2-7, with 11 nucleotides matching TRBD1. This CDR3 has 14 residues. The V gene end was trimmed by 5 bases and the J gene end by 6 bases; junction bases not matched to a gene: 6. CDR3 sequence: CASSTTGTGGEQYF. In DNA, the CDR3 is TGTGCCAGCAGTACCACCGGGACAGGGGGCGAGCAGTACTTC.